The 26 T cell receptor beta chains presented below share a single source sample, sequenced in a study of OX40 agonist ivuxolimab in advanced cancers. The table came from immunoSEQ multiplex PCR; TCRdb's copy has only in-frame clones and leaves some out. This sample has some 57,000 clones, with 90% found just once. Sequenced material: CD4+ or CD8+ T cells sorted from blood, taken in a trial of the OX40 agonist ivuxolimab. Source of these receptors: an adult with an advanced solid tumor such as melanoma, head and neck, liver or kidney cancer.

This clone was observed once. The V and J genes are TRBV5-1 and TRBJ2-1; maybe TRBD2 (5 bases). CDR3 length: 12 residues. Germline V gene lookup returns CDR1 SGHRS and CDR2 YFSETQ. V gave up 4 bases and J gave up 6 bases, with 8 bases separating them. The DNA for the CDR3 is TGCGCCAGCAGCAGGACTGGCAATGAGCAGTTCTTC. The encoded protein is CASSRTGNEQFF.

The J gene is TRBJ1-4, the V gene TRBV4-2, with a weak D call TRBD1 (5 bases). Trimming left V 7 bases short and J 7 bases short, with 16 bases between. The CDR3 consists of 14 residues. Germline V CDR1 and CDR2: LGHNA, YNFKEQ. CDR3 nucleotide sequence: TGTGCCAGCAAAGCGGGGCGGGAGAGTGAAAAACTGTTTTTT. Its protein is CASKAGRESEKLFF.

This sequence joins TRBV18 and TRBJ2-5; the D gene is possibly TRBD1 (6 bases). The germline V and J ends were trimmed by 3 bases and 3 bases, with 11 bases remaining between them. The CDR3 extends over 14 amino acids. Germline CDR1 is KGHSH and CDR2 is LQKENI. Written as DNA, the CDR3 is TGTGCCAGCTCACCCGACGGGGACAAAGAGACCCAGTACTTC. Its translation: CASSPDGDKETQYF.

With respect to this clone: The conserved phenylalanine or tryptophan normally closing the CDR3 is absent here, so this likely arose from a read error. Because the CDR3's place on the DNA is in doubt, the DNA is left out and the CDR3 is given as listed by TCRdb. This sequence joins TRBV5-1 and TRBJ2-3. Germline V gives CDR1 SGHRS, CDR2 YFSETQ. Both ends counted, the CDR3 spans 11 residues. The CDR3 sequence is CASSLGPVTCL.

The gene calls are TRBV19 and TRBJ2-1; TRBD1 matches at 8 bases. The ends lost 5 bases at V and 9 bases at J; junction bases unmatched: 6. CDR3 length: 13 residues. Germline lookup yields CDR1 LNHDA and CDR2 SQIVND (reference sequence). The CDR3 DNA reads TGTGCCAGTAGTCCCGACAGGGGATCTGAGCAGTTCTTC. Translating gives CASSPDRGSEQFF.

V usage is TRBV9 and J usage is TRBJ2-1; D is unresolved. The CDR3 runs 15 residues. Between the trimmed V and J ends, which lost 4 bases and 5 bases, there was a span of 16 bases. Germline lookup yields CDR1 SGDLS and CDR2 YYNGEE. This CDR3 is CASSLDGWPDNEQFF. The DNA of the CDR3 is TGTGCCAGCAGCCTAGACGGTTGGCCTGACAATGAGCAGTTCTTC.

The chain combines TRBV10-2 with TRBJ1-2; 8 bases agree with TRBD1. The CDR3 length is 14 residues. V shed 0 bases and J 7 bases; nucleotides not matched to a gene: 4. CDR1 is WSHSY, CDR2 SAAADI, per germline. This chain's CDR3 is CASSESGQGLGYTF. CDR3 bases: TGCGCCAGCAGTGAGTCCGGACAGGGCCTTGGCTACACCTTC.

This chain uses TRBV7-2 with TRBJ2-7; 10 positions agree with TRBD2. From germline, CDR1 is SGHTA and CDR2 FQGNSA. The CDR3 spans 15 residues. The V and J ends lost 1 base and 4 bases, in that order; junction bases with no gene match: 4. The DNA for the CDR3 is TGTGCCAGCAGCTTAGATACTAGCGGGATATACGAGCAGTACTTC. Amino acids: CASSLDTSGIYEQYF.

The V and J genes are TRBV5-4 and TRBJ2-6; D possibly uses TRBD1 or TRBD2 (5 bases each). The V gene's germline CDR1 is SGHNT and CDR2 YYREEE (reference sequence). Between the trimmed V and J ends, which lost 5 bases and 0 bases, there was a span of 6 bases. The CDR3 loop spans 14 amino acids. CDR3 in amino acids: CASRGTSGANVLTF. The CDR3 DNA reads as TGTGCCAGCAGGGGGACCTCTGGGGCCAACGTCCTGACTTTC.

The rearrangement joins TRBV5-1 to TRBJ1-1; D gene ambiguous. Germline V gene lookup returns CDR1 SGHRS and CDR2 YFSETQ. CDR3 length: 15 residues. V lost 4 bases, J lost 1 base, and 14 bases lay in between. Written as DNA, the CDR3 is TGCGCCAGCAGCGCATTGGGTTTACAGAACACTGAAGCTTTCTTT. Translated, it gives CASSALGLQNTEAFF.

This rearrangement joins TRBV29-1 to TRBJ2-1; tentative D call: TRBD2 (6 bases). The CDR3 has 16 amino acids. Between the trimmed V and J ends, which lost 6 bases and 0 bases, there was a span of 18 bases. Germline lookup yields CDR1 SQVTM and CDR2 ANQGSEA. The CDR3 spells CSVVPSSGLSYNEQFF. The CDR3 DNA reads as TGCAGCGTCGTTCCCTCCAGCGGGCTCTCCTACAATGAGCAGTTCTTC.

V is TRBV19 and J is TRBJ2-7, with D perhaps matching TRBD1 or TRBD2 (5 bases each). CDR3 length equals 13 residues. Germline V gene data show CDR1 as LNHDA and CDR2 as SQIVND (reference sequence). V lost 5 bases and J 9 bases, leaving 17 bases between the germline ends. The CDR3 sequence: CASSEHGTRVQYF. In DNA form, the CDR3 reads TGTGCCAGTAGTGAGCACGGGACCCGGGTGCAGTACTTC.

The V and J genes are TRBV6-1 and TRBJ2-2, with 8 bases that match TRBD1. Germline CDR1 reads MNHNS; CDR2 reads SASEGT. With V trimmed by 5 bases and J by 5 bases, 7 bases remained unmatched. This CDR3 comprises 15 residues. The CDR3 is CASSNDRGDTGELFF. The CDR3 nucleotides are TGTGCCAGCAGTAATGACAGGGGAGATACCGGGGAGCTGTTTTTT.

Here the CDR3 reads CASSEGRVRGTQYF. CDR3 DNA: TGTGCCAGCAGTGAAGGACGTGTCAGAGGGACCCAGTACTTC. The chain has TRBV6-1 and TRBJ2-5; D not resolved. Trimming shortened V by 1 base and J by 7 bases, and 13 bases separated the two germline ends. Germline values: CDR1 MNHNS, CDR2 SASEGT. CDR3 length: 14 amino acids.

The rearrangement joins TRBV6-5 to TRBJ1-2, with D possibly being TRBD1 (5 bases). CDR1 and CDR2 from the germline V gene are MNHEY and SVGAGI. V lost 0 bases and J lost 4, with 12 bases in between. The CDR3 loop spans 15 amino acids. Here the CDR3 DNA reads TGTGCCAGCAGTTACTCTAGGCAGGGAAGCTATGGCTACACCTTC. Residues: CASSYSRQGSYGYTF.

The chain joins TRBV28 to TRBJ1-3; D gene ambiguous. The CDR3 runs 14 residues. Germline V gene sequence: CDR1 MDHEN, CDR2 SYDVKM. V was clipped by 1 base and J by 3 bases, with 7 bases between them. CDR3 in amino acids: CASSLYFNGNTIYF. The CDR3 DNA reads as TGTGCCAGCAGTTTATATTTTAATGGAAACACCATATATTTT.

This clone was picked up one time. This chain connects TRBV18 to TRBJ2-7; D might be TRBD1 (6 bases). V lost 4 bases, J lost 6 bases, and 16 bases lay in between. The CDR3 is made up of 14 amino acids. Germline CDR1 is KGHSH and CDR2 is LQKENI. This CDR3 reads CASSLTGEVGEQYF. The CDR3 nucleotides read TGTGCCAGCTCACTGACAGGTGAAGTAGGCGAGCAGTACTTC.

This rearrangement joins TRBV28 to TRBJ1-2; weak D call: TRBD1 (5 bases). Trimming cost V 3 bases and J 4 bases, with 12 bases left between them. CDR3 length: 14 residues. The germline gives CDR1 MDHEN, CDR2 SYDVKM. The CDR3 nucleotides are TGTGCCAGCAGTTTTCCGGGGCCCTCCTATGGCTACACCTTC. This sequence encodes CASSFPGPSYGYTF.

The V call is TRBV6-4, the J call TRBJ2-3, with D unresolved. Germline loops: CDR1 MRHNA, CDR2 SNTAGT. This CDR3 spans 15 amino acids. V was cut by 0 bases and J by 2 bases, with 9 bases left in between. CDR3 loop: CASSDSTGFTDTQYF. The CDR3 nucleotides are TGTGCCAGCAGTGACTCGACGGGCTTCACAGATACGCAGTATTTT.

The chain uses TRBV5-4 and TRBJ1-2; 8 bases fit TRBD1. J lost 7 bases, V lost 0 bases, and 14 bases had no gene match. The CDR3 runs to 17 residues. CDR1 and CDR2 (germline): SGHNT, YYREEE (reference sequence). The CDR3 DNA sequence: TGTGCCAGCAGCTTGGCCGGCCGGGACAGGCCGTCTACTGGCTACACCTTC. It is translated as CASSLAGRDRPSTGYTF.

This chain joins TRBV4-2 and TRBJ2-5; D may be TRBD2 (5 bases). V lost 1 base to trimming and J lost 3 bases, with 9 bases between them. The CDR3 runs to 14 residues. Germline V gene sequence: CDR1 LGHNA, CDR2 YNFKEQ. CDR3 sequence (DNA): TGTGCCAGCAGCCAAGCACACGGGAAAGAGACCCAGTACTTC. It specifies CASSQAHGKETQYF.

The chain uses TRBV7-2 and TRBJ1-5; D is unresolved. Germline CDR1 reads SGHTA; CDR2 reads FQGNSA. The ends were cut back, 5 bases at V and 4 bases at J, with 9 bases in the middle. The CDR3 is 13 residues long. The CDR3, as DNA: TGTGCCAGCAGCCTAAGAGGGAATCAGCCCCAGCATTTT. The encoded protein is CASSLRGNQPQHF.

V gene TRBV9 combines with J gene TRBJ2-2; D is undetermined. Trimming stripped 4 bases from V and 2 bases from J, with 18 bases between. The CDR3 sequence is 17 residues long. CDR1 is SGDLS, CDR2 YYNGEE, per germline. In DNA, the CDR3 is TGTGCCAGCAGCCCCAACCCGGGCACACAAAACACCGGGGAGCTGTTTTTT. It encodes CASSPNPGTQNTGELFF.

This chain joins TRBV6-5 and TRBJ1-2, with D maybe TRBD1 (5 bases). V was clipped by 6 bases and J by 0 bases, with 11 bases between them. Germline CDR1 is MNHEY and CDR2 is SVGAGI. CDR3 length: 14 residues. CDR3 sequence reads: CASRPGGSNYGYTF. For the CDR3, the DNA is TGTGCCAGCAGACCCGGGGGGTCTAACTATGGCTACACCTTC.

This chain joins TRBV18 and TRBJ1-3; no firm D call. Trimming removed 0 bases from V and 0 bases from J, with 3 bases in between. The CDR3 contains 14 residues. The germline CDR1 and CDR2 sequences are KGHSH and LQKENI. The CDR3 region has the DNA TGTGCCAGCTCACCACCAGGCTCTGGAAACACCATATATTTT. Protein sequence: CASSPPGSGNTIYF.

V is TRBV28 and J is TRBJ2-4, with D perhaps TRBD2 (7 bases). Germline V lookup: CDR1 MDHEN, CDR2 SYDVKM. Trimming left V 3 bases short and J 0 bases short, with 12 bases between. This CDR3 contains 16 residues. CDR3 residues: CASSFAGALAKNIQYF. Written as DNA, the CDR3 is TGTGCCAGCAGTTTCGCGGGGGCTTTAGCCAAAAACATTCAGTACTTC.